A selection of T cell receptor beta chains follows, all from one sample in a study of blood T cell repertoires in COVID-19. Profiled with immunoSEQ multiplex PCR; TCRdb holds only in-frame clones, not every one. The sample records approximately 250,000 clones, around 90% being singletons. Input material: PBMCs or T cells enriched from blood (not recorded which). Every receptor here comes from a woman aged 40 to 50 who had been exposed to COVID-19. CDR3s include the opening cysteine and the closing phenylalanine or tryptophan. The D gene is left open where the match is weak. Size tells how often a clone was seen (once, few, many) or the class of an expanded clone, and some rows leave it out.

abundance	v_gene	d_gene	j_gene	CDR3aa	CDR3nt
once	TRBV5-6	NA	TRBJ1-4	CASSLGVNNEKLFF	TGTGCCAGCAGCTTGGGAGTCAATAACGAAAAACTGTTTTTT
NA	TRBV18	NA	TRBJ2-2	CASSPSVLAGSNTGELFF	TGTGCCAGCTCACCAAGTGTCCTCGCGGGATCTAACACCGGGGAGCTGTTTTTT
NA	TRBV5-5	TRBD2	TRBJ2-3	CATNRGGNTDTQYF	TGTGCCACTAATCGCGGGGGAAACACAGATACGCAGTATTTT
NA	TRBV11-2	NA	TRBJ2-1	CASSYHYNEQFF	TGTGCCAGCAGCTATCACTACAATGAGCAGTTCTTC
NA	TRBV10-3	NA	TRBJ1-4	CAISEGQGGNEKLFF	TGTGCCATCAGTGAGGGCCAGGGTGGTAATGAAAAACTGTTTTTT
NA	TRBV4-1	TRBD1	TRBJ1-4	CASSRSGQGNEKLFF	TGCGCCAGCAGCCGCAGCGGACAGGGTAATGAAAAACTGTTTTTT
NA	TRBV19	TRBD1	TRBJ2-7	CASRPGTASYEQYF	TGTGCCAGTAGACCCGGGACAGCTTCCTACGAGCAGTACTTC
NA	TRBV19	NA	TRBJ1-1	CASSTTGNTEAFF	TGTGCCAGTAGCACAACAGGGAACACTGAAGCTTTCTTT
once	TRBV27	NA	TRBJ1-5	CASSPRVPAANSNQPQHF	TGTGCCAGCAGCCCCCGGGTTCCGGCGGCTAATAGCAATCAGCCCCAGCATTTT
NA	TRBV14	NA	TRBJ1-1	CANNPRQDRLNTEAFF	TGTGCCAACAATCCCCGCCAAGACAGGCTGAACACTGAAGCTTTCTTT
NA	TRBV28	TRBD1	TRBJ2-7	CASSSPRQGLSYEQYF	TGTGCCAGCAGTTCCCCCCGACAGGGGCTATCCTACGAGCAGTACTTC
NA	TRBV5-6	TRBD1	TRBJ1-5	CASSLMDRDNQPQHF	TGTGCCAGCAGCTTGATGGACAGGGACAATCAGCCCCAGCATTTT